This TCR beta chain was found in a study of PD-1 blockade in classical Hodgkin lymphoma. The CDR3 sequence is 14 residues long. Germline V gene data show CDR1 as SGHNT and CDR2 as YYREEE (reference sequence). Patients all relapsed after autologous stem cell transplantation, and there was variation in brentuximab vedotin exposure. Best overall response was complete response, partial response or progressive disease in these relapsed/refractory classical Hodgkin lymphoma patients. On this clone itself: Its antigen is not known.

The method was immunoSEQ multiplex PCR; TCRdb's version includes in-frame clones alone and lacks a portion of them. The table includes approximately 89,000 clones, approximately 80% detected once. Study-level points and caveats: Patients excluded were those beginning nivolumab under 1 year after ASCT. As was reported, newly diagnosed patients showed lower baseline TCR diversity than healthy donors did. Those achieving complete response showed baseline diversity like newly diagnosed patients.

This sequence originates from a human donor with classical Hodgkin lymphoma. The chain employs TRBV5-4 and TRBJ2-5, with 10 bases fitting TRBD2. The end of the DNA is better explained by TRBJ2-7, so the J call may be wrong. The source material was peripheral blood mononuclear cells (PBMCs), sampled at baseline. CDR3 in amino acids: CASSLGTSGYEQYF. DNA for the CDR3: TGTGCCAGCAGCTTGGGGACTAGCGGCTACGAGCAGTACTTC.